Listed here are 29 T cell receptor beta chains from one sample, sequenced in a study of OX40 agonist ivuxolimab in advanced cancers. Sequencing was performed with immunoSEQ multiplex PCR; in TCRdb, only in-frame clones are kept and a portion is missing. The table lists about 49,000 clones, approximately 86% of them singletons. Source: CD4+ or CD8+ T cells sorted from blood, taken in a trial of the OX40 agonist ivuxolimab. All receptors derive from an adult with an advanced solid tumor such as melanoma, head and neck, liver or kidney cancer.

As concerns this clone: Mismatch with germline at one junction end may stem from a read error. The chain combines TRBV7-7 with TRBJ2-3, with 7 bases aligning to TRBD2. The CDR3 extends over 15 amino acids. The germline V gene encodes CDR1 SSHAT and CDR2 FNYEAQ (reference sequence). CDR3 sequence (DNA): TGTGCTAGCAGCTTGGGAGGGGTCGCCTCAGATACGCAGTATTTT. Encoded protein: CASSLGGVASDTQYF.

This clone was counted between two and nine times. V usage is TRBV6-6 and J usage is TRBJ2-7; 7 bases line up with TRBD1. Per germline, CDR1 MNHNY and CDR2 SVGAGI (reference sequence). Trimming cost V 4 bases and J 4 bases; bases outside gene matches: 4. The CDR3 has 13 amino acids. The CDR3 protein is CASSLDRSYEQYF. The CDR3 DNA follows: TGTGCCAGCAGTTTGGACAGGAGTTACGAGCAGTACTTC.

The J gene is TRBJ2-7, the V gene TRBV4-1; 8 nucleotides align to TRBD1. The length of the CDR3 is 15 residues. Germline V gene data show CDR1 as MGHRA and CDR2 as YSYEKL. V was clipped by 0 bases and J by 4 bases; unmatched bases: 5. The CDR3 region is CASSQDWQGAYEQYF. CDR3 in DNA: TGCGCCAGCAGCCAAGATTGGCAGGGGGCTTACGAGCAGTACTTC.

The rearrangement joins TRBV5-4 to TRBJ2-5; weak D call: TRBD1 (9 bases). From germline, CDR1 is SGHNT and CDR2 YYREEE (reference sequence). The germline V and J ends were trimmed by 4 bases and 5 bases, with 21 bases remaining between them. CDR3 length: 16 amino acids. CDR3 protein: CASSAPTGGGGETQYF. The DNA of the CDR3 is TGTGCCAGCAGCGCCCCCACAGGGGGCGGGGGGGAGACCCAGTACTTC.

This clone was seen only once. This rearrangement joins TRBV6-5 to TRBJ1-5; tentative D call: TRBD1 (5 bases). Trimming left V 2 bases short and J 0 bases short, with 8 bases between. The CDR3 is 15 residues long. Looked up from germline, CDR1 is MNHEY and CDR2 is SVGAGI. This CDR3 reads CASSYGTDSNQPQHF. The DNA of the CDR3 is TGTGCCAGCAGTTACGGGACTGATAGCAATCAGCCCCAGCATTTT.

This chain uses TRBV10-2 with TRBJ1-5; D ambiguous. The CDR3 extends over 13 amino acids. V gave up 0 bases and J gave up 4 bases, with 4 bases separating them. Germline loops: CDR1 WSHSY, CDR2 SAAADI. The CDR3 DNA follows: TGCGCCAGCAGTGAGTCAGGGAATCAGCCCCAGCATTTT. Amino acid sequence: CASSESGNQPQHF.

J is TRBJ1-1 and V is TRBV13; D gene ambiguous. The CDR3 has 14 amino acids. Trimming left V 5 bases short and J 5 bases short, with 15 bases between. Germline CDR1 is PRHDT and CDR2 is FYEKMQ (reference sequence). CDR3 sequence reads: CASSPGIGGTEAFF. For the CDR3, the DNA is TGTGCCAGCAGCCCGGGGATAGGTGGTACTGAAGCTTTCTTT.

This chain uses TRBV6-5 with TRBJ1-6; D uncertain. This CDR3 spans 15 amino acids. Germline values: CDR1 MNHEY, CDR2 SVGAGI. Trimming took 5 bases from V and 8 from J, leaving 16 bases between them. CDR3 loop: CASSPLPGGDSPLHF. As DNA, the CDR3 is TGTGCCAGCAGTCCCCTACCCGGCGGGGATTCACCCCTCCACTTT.

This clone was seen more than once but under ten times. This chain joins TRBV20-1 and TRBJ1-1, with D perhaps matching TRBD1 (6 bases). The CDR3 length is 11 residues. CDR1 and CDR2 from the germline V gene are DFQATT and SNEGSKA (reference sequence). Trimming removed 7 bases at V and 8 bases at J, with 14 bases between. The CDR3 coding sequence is TGCAGTGTAGGGAAGGGGGTCGAAGCTTTCTTT. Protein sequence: CSVGKGVEAFF.

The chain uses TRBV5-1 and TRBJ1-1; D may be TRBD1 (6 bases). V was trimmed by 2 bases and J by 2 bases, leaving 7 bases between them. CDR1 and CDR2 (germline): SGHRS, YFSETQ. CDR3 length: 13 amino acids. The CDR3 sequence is CASSLQGNTEAFF. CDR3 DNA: TGCGCCAGCAGCTTACAGGGTAACACTGAAGCTTTCTTT.

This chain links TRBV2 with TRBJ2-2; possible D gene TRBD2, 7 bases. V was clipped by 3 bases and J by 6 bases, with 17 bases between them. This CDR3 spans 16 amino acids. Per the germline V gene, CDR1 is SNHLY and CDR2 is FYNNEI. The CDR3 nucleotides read TGTGCCAGCAGTGATAGGAGGGGGGGAGTCGCCGGGGAGCTGTTTTTT. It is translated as CASSDRRGGVAGELFF. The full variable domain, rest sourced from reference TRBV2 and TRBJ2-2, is EPEVTQTPSHQVTQMGQEVILRCVPISNHLYFYWYRQILGQKVEFLVSFYNNEISEKSEIFDDQFSVERPDGSNFTLKIRSTKLEDSAMYFCASSDRRGGVAGELFFGEGSRLTVL.

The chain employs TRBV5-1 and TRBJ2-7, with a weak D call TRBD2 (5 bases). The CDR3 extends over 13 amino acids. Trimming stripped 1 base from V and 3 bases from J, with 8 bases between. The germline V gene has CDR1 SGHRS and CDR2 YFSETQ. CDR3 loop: CASSLYGNYEQYF. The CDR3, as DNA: TGCGCCAGCAGCTTGTACGGGAACTACGAGCAGTACTTC.

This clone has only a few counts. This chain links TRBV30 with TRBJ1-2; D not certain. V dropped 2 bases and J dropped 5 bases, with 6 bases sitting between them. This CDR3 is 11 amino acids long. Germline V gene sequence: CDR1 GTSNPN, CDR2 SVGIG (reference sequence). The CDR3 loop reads CAWSLRYGYTF. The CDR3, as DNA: TGTGCCTGGAGTTTACGGTATGGCTACACCTTC.

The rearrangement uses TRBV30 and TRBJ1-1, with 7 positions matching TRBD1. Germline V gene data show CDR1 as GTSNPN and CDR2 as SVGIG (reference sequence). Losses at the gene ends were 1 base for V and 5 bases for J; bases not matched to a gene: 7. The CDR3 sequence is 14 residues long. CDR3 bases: TGTGCCTGGAGTGGGGGGGGACAGAGAACTGAAGCTTTCTTT. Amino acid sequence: CAWSGGGQRTEAFF. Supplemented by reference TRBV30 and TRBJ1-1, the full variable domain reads SQTIHQWPATLVQPVGSPLSLECTVEGTSNPNLYWYRQAAGRGLQLLFYSVGIGQISSEVPQNLSASRPQDRQFILSSKKLLLSDSGFYLCAWSGGGQRTEAFFGQGTRLTVV.

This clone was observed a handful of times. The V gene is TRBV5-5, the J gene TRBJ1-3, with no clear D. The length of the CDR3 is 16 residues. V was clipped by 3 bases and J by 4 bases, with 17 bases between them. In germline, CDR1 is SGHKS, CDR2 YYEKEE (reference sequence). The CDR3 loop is CASSSHQAQSGNTIYF. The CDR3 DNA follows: TGTGCCAGCAGCTCGCATCAAGCCCAGAGCGGAAACACCATATATTTT.

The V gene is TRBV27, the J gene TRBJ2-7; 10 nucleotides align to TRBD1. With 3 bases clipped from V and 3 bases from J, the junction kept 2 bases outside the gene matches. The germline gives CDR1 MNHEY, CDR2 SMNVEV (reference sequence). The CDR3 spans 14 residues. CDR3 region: CASSLWTGGYEQYF. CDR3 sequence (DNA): TGTGCCAGCAGTTTGTGGACAGGGGGCTACGAGCAGTACTTC.

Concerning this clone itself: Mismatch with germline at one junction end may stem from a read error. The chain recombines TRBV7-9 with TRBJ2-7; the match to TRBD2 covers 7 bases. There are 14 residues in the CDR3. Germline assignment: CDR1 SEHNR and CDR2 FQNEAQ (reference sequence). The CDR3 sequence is CASSQGGGAYEQYF. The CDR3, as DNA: TGCGCCAGCAGCCAAGGCGGGGGAGCCTACGAGCAGTACTTC.

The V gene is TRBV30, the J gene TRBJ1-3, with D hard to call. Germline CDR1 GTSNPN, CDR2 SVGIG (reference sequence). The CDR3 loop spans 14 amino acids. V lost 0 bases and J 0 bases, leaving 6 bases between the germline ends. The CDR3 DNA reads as TGTGCCTGGAGTGTAACATCCTCTGGAAACACCATATATTTT. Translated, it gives CAWSVTSSGNTIYF.

In DNA, the CDR3 is TGTGCCAGCAGCCCTGCCGGAGGGCCCACCGGAGATACGCAGTATTTT. Translating gives CASSPAGGPTGDTQYF. This chain connects TRBV11-2 to TRBJ2-3, with D possibly being TRBD2 (6 bases). The CDR3 totals 16 residues. Germline CDR1 and CDR2: SGHAT and FQNNGV. V gave up 5 bases and J gave up 5 bases, with 20 bases separating them.

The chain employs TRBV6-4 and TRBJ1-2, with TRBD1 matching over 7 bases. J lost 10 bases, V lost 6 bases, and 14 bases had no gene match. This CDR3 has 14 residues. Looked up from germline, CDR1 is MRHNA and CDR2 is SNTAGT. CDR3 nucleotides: TGTGCCAGCAGGGGGACAGACTATTTGAGTGACTACACCTTC. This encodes CASRGTDYLSDYTF.

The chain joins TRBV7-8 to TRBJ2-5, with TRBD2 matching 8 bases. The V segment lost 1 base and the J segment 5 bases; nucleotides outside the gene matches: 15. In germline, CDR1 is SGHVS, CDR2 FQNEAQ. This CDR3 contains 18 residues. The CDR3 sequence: CASSLGGSGAGRAETQYF. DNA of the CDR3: TGTGCCAGCAGCTTAGGAGGGTCAGGGGCCGGGAGGGCGGAGACCCAGTACTTC.

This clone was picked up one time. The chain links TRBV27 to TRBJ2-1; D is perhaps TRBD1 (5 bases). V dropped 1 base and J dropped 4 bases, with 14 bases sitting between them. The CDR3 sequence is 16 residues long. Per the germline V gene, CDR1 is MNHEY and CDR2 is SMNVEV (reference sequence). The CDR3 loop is CASSLFQGPFYNEQFF. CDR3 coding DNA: TGTGCCAGCAGTTTATTTCAGGGCCCGTTTTACAATGAGCAGTTCTTC.

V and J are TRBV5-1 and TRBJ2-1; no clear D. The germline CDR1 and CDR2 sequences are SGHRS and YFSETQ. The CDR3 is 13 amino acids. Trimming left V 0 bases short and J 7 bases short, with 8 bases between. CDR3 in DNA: TGCGCCAGCAGCTTGGGGGGTATTAATGAGCAGTTCTTC. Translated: CASSLGGINEQFF.

The CDR3 coding sequence is TGCGCCAGCAGCTTGTCCGGGAGCACCGGGGAGCTGTTTTTT. Its translation: CASSLSGSTGELFF. The chain is built from TRBV5-1 and TRBJ2-2, with D possibly being TRBD2 (6 bases). The V end was cut by 1 base, the J end by 4 bases, with 8 bases between. The CDR3 runs to 14 residues. Germline V gene sequence: CDR1 SGHRS, CDR2 YFSETQ.

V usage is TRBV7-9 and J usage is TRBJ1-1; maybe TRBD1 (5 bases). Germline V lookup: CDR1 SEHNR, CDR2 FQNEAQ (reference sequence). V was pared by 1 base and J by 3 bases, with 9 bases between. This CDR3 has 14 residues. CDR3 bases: TGTGCCAGCAGCTTAGGAGCGGGGGACACTGAAGCTTTCTTT. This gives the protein CASSLGAGDTEAFF.

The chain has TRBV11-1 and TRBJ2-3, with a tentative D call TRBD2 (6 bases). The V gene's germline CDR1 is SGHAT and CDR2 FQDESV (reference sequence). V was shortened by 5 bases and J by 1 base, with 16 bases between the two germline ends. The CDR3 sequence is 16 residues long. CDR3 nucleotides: TGTGCCAGCAGCCCGCGACTGGGCGGGGGCACAGATACGCAGTATTTT. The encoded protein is CASSPRLGGGTDTQYF.

CDR3 sequence (DNA): TGCGCCAGCAGCCAAGAGCTAGGACAGGGCGTTAACACTAACTATGGCTACACCTTC. It specifies CASSQELGQGVNTNYGYTF. The J gene is TRBJ1-2, the V gene TRBV4-1; 8 nucleotides match TRBD1. V was pared by 0 bases and J by 0 bases, with 12 bases of the junction left unmatched. Per germline, CDR1 MGHRA and CDR2 YSYEKL. The CDR3 is 19 residues long.

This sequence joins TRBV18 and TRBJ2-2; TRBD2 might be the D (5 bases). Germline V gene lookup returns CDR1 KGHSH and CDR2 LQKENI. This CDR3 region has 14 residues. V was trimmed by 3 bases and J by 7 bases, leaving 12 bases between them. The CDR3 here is CASSPPNGDGELFF. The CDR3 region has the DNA TGTGCCAGCTCACCGCCTAACGGGGACGGGGAGCTGTTTTTT.

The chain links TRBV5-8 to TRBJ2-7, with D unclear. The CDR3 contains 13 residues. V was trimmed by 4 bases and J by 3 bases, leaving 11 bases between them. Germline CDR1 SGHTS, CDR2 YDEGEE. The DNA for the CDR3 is TGTGCCAGCAGCATAAGTGACGGCTACGAGCAGTACTTC. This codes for CASSISDGYEQYF.